This T cell receptor beta chain was captured by sequencing in a study of T cells in Graves' hyperthyroidism and ophthalmopathy. General study findings and limits: Blood also carried most thyroid clonotypes expanded above 0.001.

Germline V gene data show CDR1 as KGHSH and CDR2 as LQKENI. V was clipped by 7 bases and J by 7 bases; unmatched bases: 9. The CDR3 consists of 14 residues. This clonotype was counted between two and nine times. Its antigen is still unknown. Amplification of TCR beta CDR3 regions used RNA as the template. The HTBI primer set was used in a first-round RT-PCR of the TCR CDR3. Each CDR3 protein is one row after TCRdb ran MiXCR on the multiplex PCR reads. The sample carries 550,000 to 800,000 distinct CDR3 sequences, 15% to 20% recorded once. This sequence was found in a man between 18 and 29 years old with Graves' hyperthyroidism. This chain uses TRBV18 with TRBJ2-1, with 8 bases that match TRBD1. The sample comprised blood. This CDR3 reads CASFDRGFGNEQFF. The CDR3 bases are TGTGCCAGCTTCGACAGGGGCTTCGGTAATGAGCAGTTCTTC.